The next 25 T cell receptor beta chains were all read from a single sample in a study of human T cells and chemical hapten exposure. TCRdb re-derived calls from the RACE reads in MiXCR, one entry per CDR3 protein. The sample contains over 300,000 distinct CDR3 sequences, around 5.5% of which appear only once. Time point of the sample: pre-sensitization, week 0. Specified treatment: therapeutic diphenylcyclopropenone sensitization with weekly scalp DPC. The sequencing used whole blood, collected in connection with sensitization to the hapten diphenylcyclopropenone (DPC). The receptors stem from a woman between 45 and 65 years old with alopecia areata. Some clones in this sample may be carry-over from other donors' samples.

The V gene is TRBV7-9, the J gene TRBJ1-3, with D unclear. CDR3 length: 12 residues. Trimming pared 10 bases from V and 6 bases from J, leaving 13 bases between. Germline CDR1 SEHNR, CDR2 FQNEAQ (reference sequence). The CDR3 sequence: CATREAENTIYF. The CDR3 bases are TGTGCCACCCGGGAGGCAGAAAACACCATATATTTT.

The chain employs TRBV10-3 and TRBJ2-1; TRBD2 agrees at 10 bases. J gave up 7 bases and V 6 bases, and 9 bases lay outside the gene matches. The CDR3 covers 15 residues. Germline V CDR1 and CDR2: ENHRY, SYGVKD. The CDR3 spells CAIRNSGGAENEQFF. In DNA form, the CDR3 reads TGTGCCATCAGAAACAGCGGGGGGGCAGAGAATGAGCAGTTCTTC.

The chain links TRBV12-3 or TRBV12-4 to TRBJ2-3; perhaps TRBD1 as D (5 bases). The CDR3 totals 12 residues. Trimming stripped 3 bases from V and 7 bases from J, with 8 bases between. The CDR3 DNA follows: TGTGCCAGCAGTTTCGCAGGGTATACGCAGTATTTT. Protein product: CASSFAGYTQYF.

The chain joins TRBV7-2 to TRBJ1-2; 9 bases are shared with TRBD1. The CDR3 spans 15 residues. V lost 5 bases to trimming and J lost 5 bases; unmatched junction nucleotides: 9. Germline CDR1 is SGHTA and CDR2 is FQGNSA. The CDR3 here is CASSLPNRGRYGYTF. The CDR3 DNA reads TGTGCCAGCAGCCTACCAAACAGGGGGCGTTATGGCTACACCTTC.

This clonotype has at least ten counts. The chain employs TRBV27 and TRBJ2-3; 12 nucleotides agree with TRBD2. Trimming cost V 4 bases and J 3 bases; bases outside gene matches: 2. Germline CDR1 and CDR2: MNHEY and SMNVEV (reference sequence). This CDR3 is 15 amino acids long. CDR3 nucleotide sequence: TGTGCCAGCAGTTCTAGCGGGAGGGCTACAGATACGCAGTATTTT. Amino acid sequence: CASSSSGRATDTQYF.

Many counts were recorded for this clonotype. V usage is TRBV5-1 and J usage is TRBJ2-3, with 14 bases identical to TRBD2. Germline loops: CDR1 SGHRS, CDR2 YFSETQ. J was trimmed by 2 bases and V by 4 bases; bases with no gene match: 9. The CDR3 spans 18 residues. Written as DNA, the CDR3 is TGCGCCAGCAGCCTGGGGACTAGCGGGGGCCTAAACACAGATACGCAGTATTTT. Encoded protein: CASSLGTSGGLNTDTQYF.

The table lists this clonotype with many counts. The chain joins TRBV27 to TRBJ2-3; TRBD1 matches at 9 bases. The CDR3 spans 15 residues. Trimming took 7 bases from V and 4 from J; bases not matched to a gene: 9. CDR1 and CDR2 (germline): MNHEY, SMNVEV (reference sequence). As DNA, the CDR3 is TGTGCCAGCAAGTATGGACAGGGGAGGGCAGATACGCAGTATTTT. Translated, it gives CASKYGQGRADTQYF.

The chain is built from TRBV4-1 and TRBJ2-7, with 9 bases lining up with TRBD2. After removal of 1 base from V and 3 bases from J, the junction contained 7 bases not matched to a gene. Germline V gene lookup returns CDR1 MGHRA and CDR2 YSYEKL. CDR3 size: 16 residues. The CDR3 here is CASSQAFGTSSYEQYF. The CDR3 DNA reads TGCGCCAGCAGCCAAGCGTTCGGGACTAGCAGCTACGAGCAGTACTTC.

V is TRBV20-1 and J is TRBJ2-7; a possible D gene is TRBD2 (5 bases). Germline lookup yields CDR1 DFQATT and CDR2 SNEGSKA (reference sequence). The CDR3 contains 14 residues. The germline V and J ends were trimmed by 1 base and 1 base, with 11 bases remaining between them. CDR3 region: CSARGPSWSYEQYF. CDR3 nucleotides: TGCAGTGCTAGAGGGCCTAGCTGGTCCTACGAGCAGTACTTC.

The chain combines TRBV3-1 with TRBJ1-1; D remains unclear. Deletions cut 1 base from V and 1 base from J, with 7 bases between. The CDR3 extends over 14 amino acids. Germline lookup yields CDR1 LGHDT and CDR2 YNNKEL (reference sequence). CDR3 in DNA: TGTGCCAGCAGCCAAGGAGGGCGGAACACTGAAGCTTTCTTT. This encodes CASSQGGRNTEAFF.

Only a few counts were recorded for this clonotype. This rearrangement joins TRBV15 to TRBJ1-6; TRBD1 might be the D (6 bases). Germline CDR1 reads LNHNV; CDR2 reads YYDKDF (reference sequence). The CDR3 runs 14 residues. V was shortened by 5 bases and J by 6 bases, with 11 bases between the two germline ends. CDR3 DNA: TGTGCCACCAGCCTACGACAGGCTAATTCACCCCTCCACTTT. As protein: CATSLRQANSPLHF.

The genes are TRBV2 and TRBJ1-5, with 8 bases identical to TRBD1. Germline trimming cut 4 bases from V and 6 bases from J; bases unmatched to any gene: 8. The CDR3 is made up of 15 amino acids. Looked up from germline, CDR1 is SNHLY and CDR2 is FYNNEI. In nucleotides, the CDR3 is TGTGCCAGCAGTGCTCCGGACAGGGCCAGTCAGCCCCAGCATTTT. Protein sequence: CASSAPDRASQPQHF.

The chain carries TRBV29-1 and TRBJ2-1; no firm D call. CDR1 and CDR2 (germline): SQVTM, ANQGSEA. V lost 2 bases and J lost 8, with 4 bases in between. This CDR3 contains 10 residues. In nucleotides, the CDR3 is TGCAGCGTTGAAAGGGATGAGCAGTTCTTC. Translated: CSVERDEQFF.

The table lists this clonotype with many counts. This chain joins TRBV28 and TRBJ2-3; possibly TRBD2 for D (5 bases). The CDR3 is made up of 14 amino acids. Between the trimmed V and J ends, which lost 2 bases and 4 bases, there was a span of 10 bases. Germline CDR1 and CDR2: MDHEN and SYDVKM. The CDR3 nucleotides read TGTGCCAGCAGTTTAACTAGTAGATCAGATACGCAGTATTTT. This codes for CASSLTSRSDTQYF.

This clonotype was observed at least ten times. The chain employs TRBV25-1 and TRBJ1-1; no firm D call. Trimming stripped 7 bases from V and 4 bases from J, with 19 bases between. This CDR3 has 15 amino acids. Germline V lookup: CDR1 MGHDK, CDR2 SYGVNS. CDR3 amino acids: CASTISTPLGTEAFF. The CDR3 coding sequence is TGTGCCAGCACGATCTCAACACCGCTCGGCACTGAAGCTTTCTTT.

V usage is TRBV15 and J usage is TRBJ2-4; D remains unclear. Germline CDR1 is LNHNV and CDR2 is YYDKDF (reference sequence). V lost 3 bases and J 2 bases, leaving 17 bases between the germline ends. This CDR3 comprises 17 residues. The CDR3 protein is CATSRGDLRQTKNIQYF. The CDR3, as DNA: TGTGCCACCAGCAGGGGTGACTTGCGCCAGACCAAAAACATTCAGTACTTC.

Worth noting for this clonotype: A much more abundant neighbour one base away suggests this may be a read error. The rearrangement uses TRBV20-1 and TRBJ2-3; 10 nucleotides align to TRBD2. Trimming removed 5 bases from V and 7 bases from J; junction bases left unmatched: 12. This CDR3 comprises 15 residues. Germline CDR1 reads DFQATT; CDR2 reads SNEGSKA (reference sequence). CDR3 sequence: CSAGPSSGSQYTQYF. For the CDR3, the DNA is TGCAGTGCTGGACCTTCTAGCGGGAGTCAGTATACGCAGTATTTT.

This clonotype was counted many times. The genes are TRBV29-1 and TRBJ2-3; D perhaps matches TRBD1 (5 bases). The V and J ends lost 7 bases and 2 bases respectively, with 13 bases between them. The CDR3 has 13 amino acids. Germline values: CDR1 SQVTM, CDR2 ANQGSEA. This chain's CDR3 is CSAKGLLTDTQYF. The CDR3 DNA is TGCAGCGCCAAGGGGCTCCTCACAGATACGCAGTATTTT.

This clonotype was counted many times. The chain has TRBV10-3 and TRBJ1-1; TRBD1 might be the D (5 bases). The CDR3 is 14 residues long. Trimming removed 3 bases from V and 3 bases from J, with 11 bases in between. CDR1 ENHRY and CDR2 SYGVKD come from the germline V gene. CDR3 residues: CAISDRGSHTEAFF. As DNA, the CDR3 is TGTGCCATCAGTGATCGGGGGTCCCACACTGAAGCTTTCTTT.

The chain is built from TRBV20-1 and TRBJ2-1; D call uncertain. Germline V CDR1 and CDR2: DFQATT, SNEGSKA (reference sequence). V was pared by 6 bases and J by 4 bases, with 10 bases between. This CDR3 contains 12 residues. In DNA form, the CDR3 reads TGCAGTGCCGCGAGGAAATACAATGAGCAGTTCTTC. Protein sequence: CSAARKYNEQFF.

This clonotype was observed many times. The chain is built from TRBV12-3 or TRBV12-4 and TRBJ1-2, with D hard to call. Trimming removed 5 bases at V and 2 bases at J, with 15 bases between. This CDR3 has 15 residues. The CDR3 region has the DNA TGTGCCAGCAGTCCGAGTTTAGCTGCAAACTATGGCTACACCTTC. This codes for CASSPSLAANYGYTF.

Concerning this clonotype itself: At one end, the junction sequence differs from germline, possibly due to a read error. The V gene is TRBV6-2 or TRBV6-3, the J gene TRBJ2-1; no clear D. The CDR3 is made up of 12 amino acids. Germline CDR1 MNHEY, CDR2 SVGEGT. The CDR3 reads CSSSLPYNEQFF. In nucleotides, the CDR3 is TGTTCCAGCAGCCTCCCTTACAATGAGCAGTTCTTC.

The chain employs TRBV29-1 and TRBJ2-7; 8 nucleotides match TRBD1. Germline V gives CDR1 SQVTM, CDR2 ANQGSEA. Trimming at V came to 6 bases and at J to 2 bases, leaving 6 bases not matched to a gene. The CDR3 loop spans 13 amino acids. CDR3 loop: CSVRQGTPYEQYF. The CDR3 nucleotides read TGCAGCGTGCGACAGGGGACTCCCTACGAGCAGTACTTC.

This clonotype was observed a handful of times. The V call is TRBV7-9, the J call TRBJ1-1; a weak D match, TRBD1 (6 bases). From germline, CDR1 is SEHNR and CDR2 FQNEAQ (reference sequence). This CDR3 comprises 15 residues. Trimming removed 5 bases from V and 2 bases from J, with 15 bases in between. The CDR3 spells CASSPTGQLNTEAFF. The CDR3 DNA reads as TGTGCCAGCAGCCCGACGGGACAATTAAACACTGAAGCTTTCTTT.

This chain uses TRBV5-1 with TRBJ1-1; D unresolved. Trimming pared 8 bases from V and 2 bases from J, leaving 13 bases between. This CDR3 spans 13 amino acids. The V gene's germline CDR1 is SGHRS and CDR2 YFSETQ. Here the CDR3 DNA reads TGCGCCAGTAAACGGGCAGCCAACACTGAAGCTTTCTTT. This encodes CASKRAANTEAFF.